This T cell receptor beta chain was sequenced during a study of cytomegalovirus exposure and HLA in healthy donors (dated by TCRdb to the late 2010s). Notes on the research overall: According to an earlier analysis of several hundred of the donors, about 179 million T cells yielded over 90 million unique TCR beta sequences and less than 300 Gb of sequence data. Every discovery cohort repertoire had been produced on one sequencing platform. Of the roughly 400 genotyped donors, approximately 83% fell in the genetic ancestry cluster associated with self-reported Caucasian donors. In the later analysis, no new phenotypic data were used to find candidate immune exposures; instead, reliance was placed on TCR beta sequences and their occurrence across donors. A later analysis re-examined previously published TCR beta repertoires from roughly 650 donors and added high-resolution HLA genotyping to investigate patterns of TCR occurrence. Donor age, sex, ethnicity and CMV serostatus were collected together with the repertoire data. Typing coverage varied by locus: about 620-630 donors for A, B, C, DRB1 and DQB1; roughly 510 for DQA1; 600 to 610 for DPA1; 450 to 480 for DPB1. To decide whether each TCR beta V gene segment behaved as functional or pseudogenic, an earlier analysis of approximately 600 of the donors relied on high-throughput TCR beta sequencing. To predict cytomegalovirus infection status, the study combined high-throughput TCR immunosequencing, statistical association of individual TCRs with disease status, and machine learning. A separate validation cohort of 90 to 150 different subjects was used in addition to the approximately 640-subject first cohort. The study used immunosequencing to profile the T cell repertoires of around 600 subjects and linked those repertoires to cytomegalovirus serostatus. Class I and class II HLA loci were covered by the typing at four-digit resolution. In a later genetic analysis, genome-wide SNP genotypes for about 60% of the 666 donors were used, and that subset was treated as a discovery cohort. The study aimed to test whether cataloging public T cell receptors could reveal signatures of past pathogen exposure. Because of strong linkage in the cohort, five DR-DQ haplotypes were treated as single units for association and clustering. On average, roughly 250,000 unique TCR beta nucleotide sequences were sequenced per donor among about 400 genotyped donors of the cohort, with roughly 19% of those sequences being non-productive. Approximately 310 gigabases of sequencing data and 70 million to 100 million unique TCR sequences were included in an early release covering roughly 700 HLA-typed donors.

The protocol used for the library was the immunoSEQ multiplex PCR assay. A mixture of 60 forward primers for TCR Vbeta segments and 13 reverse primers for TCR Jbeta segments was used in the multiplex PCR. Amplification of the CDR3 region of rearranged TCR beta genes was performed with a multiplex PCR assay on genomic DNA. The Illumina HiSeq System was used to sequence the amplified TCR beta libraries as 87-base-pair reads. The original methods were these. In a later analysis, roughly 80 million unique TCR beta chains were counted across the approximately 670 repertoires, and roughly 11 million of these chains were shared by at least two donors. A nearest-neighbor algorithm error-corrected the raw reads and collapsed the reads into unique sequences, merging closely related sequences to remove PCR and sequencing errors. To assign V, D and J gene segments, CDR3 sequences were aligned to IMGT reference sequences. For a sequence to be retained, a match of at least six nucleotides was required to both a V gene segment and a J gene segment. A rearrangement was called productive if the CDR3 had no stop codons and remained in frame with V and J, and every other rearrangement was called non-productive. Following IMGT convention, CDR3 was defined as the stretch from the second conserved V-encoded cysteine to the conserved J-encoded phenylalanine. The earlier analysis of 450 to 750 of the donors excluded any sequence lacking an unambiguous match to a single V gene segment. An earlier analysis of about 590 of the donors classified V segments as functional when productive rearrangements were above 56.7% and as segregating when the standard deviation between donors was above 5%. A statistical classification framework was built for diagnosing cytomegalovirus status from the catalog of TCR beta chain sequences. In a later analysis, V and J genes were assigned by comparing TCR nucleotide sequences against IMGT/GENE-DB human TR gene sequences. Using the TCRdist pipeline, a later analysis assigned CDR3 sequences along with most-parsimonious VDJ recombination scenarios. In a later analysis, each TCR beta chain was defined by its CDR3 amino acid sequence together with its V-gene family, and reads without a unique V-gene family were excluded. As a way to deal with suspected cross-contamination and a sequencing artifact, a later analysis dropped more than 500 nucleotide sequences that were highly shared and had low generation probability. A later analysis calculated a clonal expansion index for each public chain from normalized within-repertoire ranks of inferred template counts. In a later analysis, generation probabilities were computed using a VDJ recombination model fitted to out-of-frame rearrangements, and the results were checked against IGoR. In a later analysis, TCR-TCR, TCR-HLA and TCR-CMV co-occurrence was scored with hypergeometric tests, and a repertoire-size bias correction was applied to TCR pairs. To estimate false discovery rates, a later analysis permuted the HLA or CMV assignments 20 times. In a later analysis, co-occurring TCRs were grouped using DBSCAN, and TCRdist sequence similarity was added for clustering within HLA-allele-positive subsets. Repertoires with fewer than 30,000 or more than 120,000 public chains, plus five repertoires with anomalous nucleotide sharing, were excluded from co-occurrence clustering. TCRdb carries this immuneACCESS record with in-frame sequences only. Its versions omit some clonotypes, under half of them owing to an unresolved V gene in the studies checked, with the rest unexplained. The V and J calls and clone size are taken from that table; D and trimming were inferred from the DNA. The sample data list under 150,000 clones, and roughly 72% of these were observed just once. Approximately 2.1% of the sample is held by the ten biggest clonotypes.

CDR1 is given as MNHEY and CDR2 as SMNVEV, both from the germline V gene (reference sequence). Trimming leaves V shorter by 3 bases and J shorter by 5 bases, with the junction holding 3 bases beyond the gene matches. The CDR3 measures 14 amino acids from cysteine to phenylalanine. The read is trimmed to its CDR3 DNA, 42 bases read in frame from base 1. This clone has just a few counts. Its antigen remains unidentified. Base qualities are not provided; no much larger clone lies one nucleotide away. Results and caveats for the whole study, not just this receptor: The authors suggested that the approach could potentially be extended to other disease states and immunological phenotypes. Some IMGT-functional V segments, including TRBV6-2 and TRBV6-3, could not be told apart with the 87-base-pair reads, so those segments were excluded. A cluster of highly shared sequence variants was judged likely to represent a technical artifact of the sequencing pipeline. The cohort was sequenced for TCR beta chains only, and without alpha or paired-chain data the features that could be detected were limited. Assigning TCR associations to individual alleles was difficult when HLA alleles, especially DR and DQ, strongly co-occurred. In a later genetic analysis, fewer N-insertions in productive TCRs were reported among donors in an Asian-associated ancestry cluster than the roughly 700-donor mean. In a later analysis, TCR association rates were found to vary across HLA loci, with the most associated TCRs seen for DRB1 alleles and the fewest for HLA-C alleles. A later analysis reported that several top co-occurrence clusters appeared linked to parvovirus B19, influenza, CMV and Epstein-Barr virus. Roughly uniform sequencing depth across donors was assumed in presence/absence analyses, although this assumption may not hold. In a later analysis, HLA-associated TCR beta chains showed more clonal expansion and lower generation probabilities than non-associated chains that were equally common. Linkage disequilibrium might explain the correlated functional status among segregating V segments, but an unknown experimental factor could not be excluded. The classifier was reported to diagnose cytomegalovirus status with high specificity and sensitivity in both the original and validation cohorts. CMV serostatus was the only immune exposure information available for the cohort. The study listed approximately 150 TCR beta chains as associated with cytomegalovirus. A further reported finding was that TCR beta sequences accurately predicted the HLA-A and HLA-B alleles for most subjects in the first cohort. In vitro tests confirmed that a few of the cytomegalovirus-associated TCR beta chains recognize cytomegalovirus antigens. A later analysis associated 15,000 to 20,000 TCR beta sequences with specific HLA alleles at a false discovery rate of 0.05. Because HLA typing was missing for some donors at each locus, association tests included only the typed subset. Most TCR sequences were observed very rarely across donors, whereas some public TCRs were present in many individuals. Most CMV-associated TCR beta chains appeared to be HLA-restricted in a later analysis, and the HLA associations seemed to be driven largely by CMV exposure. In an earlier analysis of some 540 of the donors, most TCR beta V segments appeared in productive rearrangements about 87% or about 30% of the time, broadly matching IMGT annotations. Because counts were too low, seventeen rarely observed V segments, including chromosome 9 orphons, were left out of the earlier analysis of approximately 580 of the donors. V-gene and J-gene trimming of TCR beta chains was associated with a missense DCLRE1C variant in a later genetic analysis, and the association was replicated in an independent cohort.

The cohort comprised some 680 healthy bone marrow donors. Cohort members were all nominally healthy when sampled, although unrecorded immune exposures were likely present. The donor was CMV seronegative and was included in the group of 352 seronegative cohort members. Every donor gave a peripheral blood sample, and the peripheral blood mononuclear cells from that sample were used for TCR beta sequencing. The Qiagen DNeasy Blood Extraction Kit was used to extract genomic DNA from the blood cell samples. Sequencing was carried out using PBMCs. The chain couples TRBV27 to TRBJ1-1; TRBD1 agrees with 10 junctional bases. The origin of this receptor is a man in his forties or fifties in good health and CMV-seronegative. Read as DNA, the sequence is TGTGCCAGCAGTTTCGACAGGGGGCGAACTGAAGCTTTCTTT. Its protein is CASSFDRGRTEAFF.